A single sample gave rise to the 26 T cell receptor beta chains below, sequenced in a study of cytomegalovirus exposure and HLA in healthy donors. It was with 60 Vbeta and 13 Jbeta primers that the PCR ran. TCRdb keeps only in-frame clones here, not all; method: immunoSEQ multiplex PCR. The repertoire has under 100,000 clones, roughly two thirds of them found once; the top ten carry more than 12%. Input material: PBMCs. The receptor source for this set is a woman in her fifties or sixties in good health and CMV-seropositive.

The genes are TRBV27 and TRBJ1-1; 7 nucleotides match TRBD1. The CDR3 is 15 residues long. The trim removed 2 bases at V and 1 base at J, leaving 4 bases unmatched. Germline values: CDR1 MNHEY, CDR2 SMNVEV (reference sequence). The CDR3 sequence is CASSLSPGGNTEAFF. CDR3 nucleotide sequence: TGTGCCAGCAGTTTAAGTCCAGGGGGGAACACTGAAGCTTTCTTT.

The gene calls are TRBV25-1 and TRBJ2-1, with 11 bases identical to TRBD2. The J segment lost 8 bases and the V segment lost 4 bases, leaving 7 bases of the junction unmatched. CDR3 length: 15 residues. The germline V gene encodes CDR1 MGHDK and CDR2 SYGVNS. The CDR3 nucleotides are TGTGCCAGCAGTGTTACTAGCGGGAGTCCCGATGAGCAGTTCTTC. Protein: CASSVTSGSPDEQFF.

J is TRBJ2-5 and V is TRBV27, with 9 bases identical to TRBD1. Judging by the DNA end, TRBJ2-7 fits better; the J call may be wrong. Germline lookup yields CDR1 MNHEY and CDR2 SMNVEV (reference sequence). CDR3 length: 16 residues. As DNA, the CDR3 is TGTGCCAGCTGCTTCCGGGACAGGGTTGGGGTCTACGAGCAGTACTTC. This encodes CASCFRDRVGVYEQYF.

J is TRBJ2-3 and V is TRBV5-1, with D possibly matching TRBD1 (5 bases). From germline, CDR1 is SGHRS and CDR2 YFSETQ. The CDR3 spans 16 residues. With 4 bases removed from V and 0 bases from J, the gap between germline ends came to 15 bases. The CDR3 sequence is CASSKRTSTSTDTQYF. CDR3 nucleotide sequence: TGCGCCAGCAGCAAAAGGACATCCACTAGCACAGATACGCAGTATTTT.

A few counts support this clone. The chain's CDR3 is CASSSQGVNQPQHF. CDR3 bases: TGTGCCAGCAGTTCACAGGGGGTCAATCAGCCCCAGCATTTT. The chain recombines TRBV27 with TRBJ1-5, with 8 bases that match TRBD1. Trimming at V came to 4 bases and at J to 3 bases, leaving 2 bases not matched to a gene. CDR1 and CDR2 from the germline V gene are MNHEY and SMNVEV (reference sequence). The CDR3 spans 14 residues.

The chain employs TRBV11-2 and TRBJ2-5, with D perhaps TRBD2 (6 bases). This CDR3 has 14 amino acids. Germline assignment: CDR1 SGHAT and CDR2 FQNNGV. V gave up 5 bases and J gave up 5 bases, with 15 bases separating them. CDR3 bases: TGTGCCAGCAGCCCCCATAGCGGTGGGGAGACCCAGTACTTC. This sequence encodes CASSPHSGGETQYF.

The chain links TRBV28 to TRBJ2-7, with D perhaps matching TRBD1 (7 bases). The CDR3 spans 15 residues. From germline, CDR1 is MDHEN and CDR2 SYDVKM. V lost 5 bases and J lost 2, with 16 bases in between. For the CDR3, the DNA is TGTGCCAGCAGTCCCAGGGGGGCTTCAACCTACGAGCAGTACTTC. The encoded protein is CASSPRGASTYEQYF.

J is TRBJ2-7 and V is TRBV5-8; a possible D gene is TRBD1 (6 bases). V lost 4 bases and J lost 7, with 15 bases in between. The CDR3 covers 13 residues. The germline V gene has CDR1 SGHTS and CDR2 YDEGEE. Here the CDR3 DNA reads TGTGCCAGCAGCCGGGGCAGGGGCGGGGAGCAGTACTTC. This gives the protein CASSRGRGGEQYF.

The genes are TRBV19 and TRBJ2-7; 11 bases match TRBD2. The CDR3 sequence is 16 residues long. V shed 0 bases, J shed 6 bases, and the junction held 7 bases outside the gene matches. Per germline, CDR1 LNHDA and CDR2 SQIVND (reference sequence). Here the CDR3 reads CASSIDLFTSGSEQYF. As DNA, the CDR3 is TGTGCCAGTAGTATAGATCTCTTCACTAGCGGGAGCGAGCAGTACTTC. The full variable domain, rest sourced from reference TRBV19 and TRBJ2-7, is DGGITQSPKYLFRKEGQNVTLSCEQNLNHDAMYWYRQDPGQGLRLIYYSQIVNDFQKGDIAEGYSVSREKKESFPLTVTSAQKNPTAFYLCASSIDLFTSGSEQYFGPGTRLTVT.

The rearrangement links TRBV19 to TRBJ1-5, with no clear D. CDR1 LNHDA and CDR2 SQIVND come from the germline V gene (reference sequence). V lost 7 bases and J 1 base, leaving 17 bases between the germline ends. The CDR3 runs 16 residues. This CDR3 is CASTPRPRGSNQPQHF. CDR3 nucleotide sequence: TGTGCCAGTACCCCGCGCCCCAGAGGAAGCAATCAGCCCCAGCATTTT.

The chain employs TRBV6-4 and TRBJ2-3; 12 bases agree with TRBD2. This CDR3 is 18 amino acids long. In germline, CDR1 is MRHNA, CDR2 SNTAGT. The V segment lost 6 bases and the J segment 0 bases; nucleotides outside the gene matches: 10. CDR3 nucleotides: TGTGCCAGCAGCGCGACCCCCGGACTAGCGGGGAGCACAGATACGCAGTATTTT. Translated: CASSATPGLAGSTDTQYF.

The chain uses TRBV30 and TRBJ2-1, with TRBD2 identical over 8 bases. The CDR3 contains 15 residues. V was pared by 1 base and J by 4 bases, with 6 bases of the junction left unmatched. The V gene's germline CDR1 is GTSNPN and CDR2 SVGIG (reference sequence). The CDR3 DNA reads as TGTGCCTGGAGTGCCGGTACTAGCGGTTACAATGAGCAGTTCTTC. This translates into CAWSAGTSGYNEQFF.

This clone was seen only a few times. The rearrangement links TRBV7-9 to TRBJ1-5; the D gene is possibly TRBD1 (6 bases). Germline V gene sequence: CDR1 SEHNR, CDR2 FQNEAQ (reference sequence). The CDR3 contains 15 residues. The V and J ends lost 0 bases and 3 bases respectively, with 9 bases between them. DNA of the CDR3: TGTGCCAGCAGCTTAGCTGGGGGCCCCAATCAGCCCCAGCATTTT. Amino acid sequence: CASSLAGGPNQPQHF. Complete variable domain (other parts from reference TRBV7-9 and TRBJ1-5): DTGVSQNPRHKITKRGQNVTFRCDPISEHNRLYWYRQTLGQGPEFLTYFQNEAQLEKSRLLSDRFSAERPKGSFSTLEIQRTEQGDSAMYLCASSLAGGPNQPQHFGDGTRLSIL.

This rearrangement joins TRBV10-3 to TRBJ2-1; D remains unclear. V shed 2 bases and J shed 8 bases, with 7 bases lying between them. CDR3 size: 12 residues. Germline V lookup: CDR1 ENHRY, CDR2 SYGVKD. The CDR3 DNA is TGTGCCATCAGTGAGGCGGCATATGAGCAGTTCTTC. It yields the protein CAISEAAYEQFF.

The chain uses TRBV9 and TRBJ2-7; 11 bases map to TRBD2. CDR1 and CDR2 from the germline V gene are SGDLS and YYNGEE. This CDR3 has 15 amino acids. Trimming removed 3 bases from V and 5 bases from J; junction bases left unmatched: 7. DNA for the CDR3: TGTGCCAGCAGCGCGCTTAGCGGGAGGGCCGACGAGCAGTACTTC. Protein product: CASSALSGRADEQYF.

Points on this clone: A read error may produce the germline difference seen at one junction end. This chain uses TRBV7-9 with TRBJ2-7, with 13 bases matching TRBD2. The CDR3 length is 19 residues. CDR1 is SEHNR and CDR2 is FQNEAQ in the germline V gene (reference sequence). The DNA of the CDR3 is TGTTCCAGCAGCTTAGCGTTTGGACTAGCGGGAGCCACGCGATTCGAGCAGTACTTC. It specifies CSSSLAFGLAGATRFEQYF.

The CDR3 DNA is TGTGCCAGCAGTTTACCCACCCGAACAGGTTACGAGCAGTACTTC. Translation: CASSLPTRTGYEQYF. The genes are TRBV27 and TRBJ2-7; a weak D match, TRBD1 (5 bases). Trimming left V 2 bases short and J 4 bases short, with 15 bases between. This CDR3 comprises 15 residues. Germline V lookup: CDR1 MNHEY, CDR2 SMNVEV (reference sequence).

The chain uses TRBV6-6 and TRBJ2-2; 12 nucleotides match TRBD2. The CDR3 consists of 15 residues. Germline-derived CDR1 and CDR2 are MNHNY and SVGAGI (reference sequence). Unmatched junction bases numbered 0, after V lost 2 bases and J lost 5 bases. CDR3 sequence (DNA): TGTGCCAGCAGTTACGGGACTAGCGGGACCGGGGAGCTGTTTTTT. Translating it yields CASSYGTSGTGELFF.

This clone came up a few times. The chain links TRBV28 to TRBJ1-1, with 8 bases matching TRBD1. Germline V lookup: CDR1 MDHEN, CDR2 SYDVKM. CDR3 length equals 16 residues. Trimming took 3 bases from V and 5 from J; bases not matched to a gene: 11. The CDR3, as DNA: TGTGCCAGCAGTTTGCTGCAGGGGGCCCAGGGGACTGAAGCTTTCTTT. This sequence encodes CASSLLQGAQGTEAFF. The full variable domain, completed using reference TRBV28 and TRBJ1-1, is DVKVTQSSRYLVKRTGEKVFLECVQDMDHENMFWYRQDPGLGLRLIYFSYDVKMKEKGDIPEGYSVSREKKERFSLILESASTNQTSMYLCASSLLQGAQGTEAFFGQGTRLTVV.

This clone has a single count. V is TRBV28 and J is TRBJ2-3; a possible D gene is TRBD1 (7 bases). The V gene's germline CDR1 is MDHEN and CDR2 SYDVKM. Trimming took off 5 bases at V and 3 bases at J, with 15 bases between the two ends. This CDR3 is built from 15 residues. CDR3 protein: CASSPRTGGTDTQYF. CDR3 nucleotide sequence: TGTGCCAGCAGTCCCCGGACAGGAGGGACAGATACGCAGTATTTT. Combining the CDR3 with reference TRBV28 and TRBJ2-3 gives the whole variable domain DVKVTQSSRYLVKRTGEKVFLECVQDMDHENMFWYRQDPGLGLRLIYFSYDVKMKEKGDIPEGYSVSREKKERFSLILESASTNQTSMYLCASSPRTGGTDTQYFGPGTRLTVL.

The chain recombines TRBV7-8 with TRBJ1-1, with D unclear. CDR3 size: 14 residues. CDR1 is SGHVS and CDR2 is FQNEAQ in the germline V gene. V was trimmed by 7 bases and J by 1 base, leaving 13 bases between them. The CDR3 coding sequence is TGTGCCAGCACCCTAGACCTGAGGAACACTGAAGCTTTCTTT. Protein: CASTLDLRNTEAFF.

The V call is TRBV25-1, the J call TRBJ2-6; D not certain. The germline V and J ends were trimmed by 1 base and 3 bases, with 7 bases remaining between them. The germline CDR1 and CDR2 sequences are MGHDK and SYGVNS. CDR3 size: 15 residues. CDR3 DNA: TGTGCCAGCAGTGAATCCCTAGGTGGGGCCAACGTCCTGACTTTC. It translates to CASSESLGGANVLTF.

This clone was counted between two and nine times. This rearrangement joins TRBV25-1 to TRBJ2-5; 9 positions agree with TRBD1. V was clipped by 1 base and J by 3 bases; unmatched bases: 0. Germline V CDR1 and CDR2: MGHDK, SYGVNS. This CDR3 contains 14 residues. This chain's CDR3 is CASSEWTGEETQYF. CDR3 bases: TGTGCCAGCAGTGAATGGACAGGGGAAGAGACCCAGTACTTC.

Remarks on this clone: The junction and the germline gene differ at one end; a read error may be behind it. J is TRBJ2-1 and V is TRBV27, with 10 bases aligning to TRBD2. The CDR3 runs to 13 residues. Germline V gene lookup returns CDR1 MNHEY and CDR2 SMNVEV (reference sequence). CDR3 DNA: TGTGCCAGCACAGGGACTAGCGTGAGGGCTTGGGTCTTC. Its translation is CASTGTSVRAWVF.

The chain carries TRBV10-1 and TRBJ2-1, with a weak D call TRBD2 (5 bases). This CDR3 is built from 13 residues. Trimming shortened V by 4 bases and J by 9 bases, and 13 bases separated the two germline ends. Germline lookup yields CDR1 WNHNN and CDR2 SYGVQD (reference sequence). The CDR3 here is CASSGSAEGEQFF. The CDR3 nucleotides read TGCGCCAGCAGTGGATCGGCCGAGGGTGAGCAGTTCTTC.

The chain links TRBV19 to TRBJ1-5; 10 bases line up with TRBD1. V lost 3 bases and J lost 0; bases outside the gene matches: 5. The germline V gene has CDR1 LNHDA and CDR2 SQIVND (reference sequence). The CDR3 contains 17 residues. The CDR3 reads CASSISGTGVSNQPQHF. The CDR3 DNA follows: TGTGCCAGTAGTATTTCCGGGACAGGGGTTAGCAATCAGCCCCAGCATTTT.